The T cell receptor beta chain under discussion was sequenced for a study of shared clonotypes between healthy human individuals. Study in general: Every donor yielded three CD4 naive, three CD4 memory, two CD8 naive and one CD8 memory plate.

The authors divided CD4+ cells into CD45RA+ naive and CD45RA-negative memory subsets. Execution of the assay was at deep level. The repertoire was sequenced with immunoSEQ multiplex PCR; TCRdb's copy has only in-frame clones and lacks some. The profile shows 2 million to 2.5 million clones, approximately 94% of them singletons. Germline V gene data show CDR1 as MDHEN and CDR2 as SYDVKM. The CDR3 runs 15 residues. V dropped 5 bases and J dropped 0 bases, with 13 bases sitting between them. The receptor's source is a man between 18 and 29 years old in good health. The sequenced material came from naive CD4+ T cells sorted from blood. The subset here: CD45RA+ positively selected. This chain connects TRBV28 to TRBJ1-1; unclear D gene. The CDR3 region has the DNA TGTGCCAGCAGTCCGTACCACCCAATGAACACTGAAGCTTTCTTT. Translation gives CASSPYHPMNTEAFF.